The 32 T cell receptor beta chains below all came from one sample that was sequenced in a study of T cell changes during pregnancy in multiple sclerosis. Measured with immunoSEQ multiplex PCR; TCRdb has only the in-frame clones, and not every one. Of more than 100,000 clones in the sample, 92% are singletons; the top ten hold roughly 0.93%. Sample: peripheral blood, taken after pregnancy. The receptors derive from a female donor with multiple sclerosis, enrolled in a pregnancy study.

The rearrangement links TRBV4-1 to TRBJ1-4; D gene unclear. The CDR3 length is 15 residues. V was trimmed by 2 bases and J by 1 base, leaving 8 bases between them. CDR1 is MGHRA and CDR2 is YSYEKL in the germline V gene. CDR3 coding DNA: TGCGCCAGCAGCCAAAATTTCGGAACTAATGAAAAACTGTTTTTT. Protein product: CASSQNFGTNEKLFF.

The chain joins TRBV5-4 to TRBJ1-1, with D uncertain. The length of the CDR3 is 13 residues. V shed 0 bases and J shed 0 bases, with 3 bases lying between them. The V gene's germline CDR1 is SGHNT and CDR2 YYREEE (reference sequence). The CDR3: CASSLDMNTEAFF. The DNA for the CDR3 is TGTGCCAGCAGCTTGGACATGAACACTGAAGCTTTCTTT. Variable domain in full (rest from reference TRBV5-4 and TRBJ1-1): ETGVTQSPTHLIKTRGQQVTLRCSSQSGHNTVSWYQQALGQGPQFIFQYYREEENGRGNFPPRFSGLQFPNYSSELNVNALELDDSALYLCASSLDMNTEAFFGQGTRLTVV.

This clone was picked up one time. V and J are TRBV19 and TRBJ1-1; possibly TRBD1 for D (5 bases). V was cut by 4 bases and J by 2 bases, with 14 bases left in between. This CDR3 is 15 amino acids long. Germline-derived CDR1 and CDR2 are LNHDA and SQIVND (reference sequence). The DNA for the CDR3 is TGTGCCAGTAGTAAATTGGGGCAGGGAAACACTGAAGCTTTCTTT. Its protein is CASSKLGQGNTEAFF.

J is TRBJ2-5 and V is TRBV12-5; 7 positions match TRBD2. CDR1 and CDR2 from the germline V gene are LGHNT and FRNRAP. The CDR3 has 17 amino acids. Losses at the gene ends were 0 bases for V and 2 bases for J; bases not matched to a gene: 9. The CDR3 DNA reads TGTGCTAGTGGTTTGGTGCCAAGTAGCGGGCTTCAAGAGACCCAGTACTTC. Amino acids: CASGLVPSSGLQETQYF.

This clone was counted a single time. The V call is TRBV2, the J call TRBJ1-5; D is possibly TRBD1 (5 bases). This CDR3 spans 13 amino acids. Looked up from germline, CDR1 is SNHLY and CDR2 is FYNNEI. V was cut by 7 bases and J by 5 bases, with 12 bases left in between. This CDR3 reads CASNIQTDQPQHF. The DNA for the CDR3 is TGTGCCAGCAATATCCAGACAGATCAGCCCCAGCATTTT.

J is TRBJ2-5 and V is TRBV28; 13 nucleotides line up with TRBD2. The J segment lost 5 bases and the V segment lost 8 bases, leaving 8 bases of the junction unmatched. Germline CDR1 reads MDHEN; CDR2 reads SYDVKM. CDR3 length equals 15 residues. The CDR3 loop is CASPPLAGGWETQYF. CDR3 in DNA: TGTGCCAGCCCCCCACTAGCGGGAGGGTGGGAGACCCAGTACTTC.

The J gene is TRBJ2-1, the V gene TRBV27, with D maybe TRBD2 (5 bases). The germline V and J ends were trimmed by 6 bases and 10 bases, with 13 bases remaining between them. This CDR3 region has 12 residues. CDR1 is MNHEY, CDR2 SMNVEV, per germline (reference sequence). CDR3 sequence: CASSPLAGEQFF. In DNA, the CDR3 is TGTGCCAGCAGCCCTCTAGCAGGAGAGCAGTTCTTC.

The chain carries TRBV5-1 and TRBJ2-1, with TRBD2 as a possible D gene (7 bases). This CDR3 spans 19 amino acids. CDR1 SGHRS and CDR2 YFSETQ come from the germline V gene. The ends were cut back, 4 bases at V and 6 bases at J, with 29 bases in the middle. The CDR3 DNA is TGCGCCAGCAGCATGGGGGCCCGGGACGCGGGAGCATGGAGCAATGAGCAGTTCTTC. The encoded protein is CASSMGARDAGAWSNEQFF.

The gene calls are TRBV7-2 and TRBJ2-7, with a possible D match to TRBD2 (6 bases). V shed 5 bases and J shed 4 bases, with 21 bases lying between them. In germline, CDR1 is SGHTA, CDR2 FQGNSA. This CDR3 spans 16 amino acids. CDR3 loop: CASSRFWGDLSYEQYF. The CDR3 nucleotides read TGTGCCAGCAGCCGATTTTGGGGGGACCTATCTTACGAGCAGTACTTC.

Here the CDR3 DNA reads TGTGCCAGCAGCCCAGGGCAGTTGGAGCAGTTCTTC. Translation: CASSPGQLEQFF. The chain carries TRBV7-2 and TRBJ2-1; D is possibly TRBD1 (5 bases). CDR1 and CDR2 from the germline V gene are SGHTA and FQGNSA. Trimming left V 5 bases short and J 10 bases short, with 12 bases between. The CDR3 length is 12 residues.

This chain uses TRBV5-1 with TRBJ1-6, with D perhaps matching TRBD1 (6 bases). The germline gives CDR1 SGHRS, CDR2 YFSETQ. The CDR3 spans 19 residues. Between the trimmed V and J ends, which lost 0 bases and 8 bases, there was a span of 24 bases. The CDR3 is CASSLAVQQGAGSHSPLHF. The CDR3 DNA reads TGCGCCAGCAGCTTGGCCGTCCAACAGGGAGCAGGATCCCATTCACCCCTCCACTTT.

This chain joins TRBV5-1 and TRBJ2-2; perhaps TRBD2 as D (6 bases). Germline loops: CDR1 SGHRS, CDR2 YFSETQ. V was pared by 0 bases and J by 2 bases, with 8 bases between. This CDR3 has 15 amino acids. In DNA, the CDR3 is TGCGCCAGCAGCTTGGTGGCGGGAAACACCGGGGAGCTGTTTTTT. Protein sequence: CASSLVAGNTGELFF.

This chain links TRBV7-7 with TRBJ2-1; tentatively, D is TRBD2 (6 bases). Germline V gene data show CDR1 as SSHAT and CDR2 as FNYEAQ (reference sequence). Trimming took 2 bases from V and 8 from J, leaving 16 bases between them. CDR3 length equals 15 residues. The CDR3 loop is CASSLSPRPGDEQFF. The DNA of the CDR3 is TGTGCCAGCAGCTTATCTCCGAGACCGGGGGATGAGCAGTTCTTC.

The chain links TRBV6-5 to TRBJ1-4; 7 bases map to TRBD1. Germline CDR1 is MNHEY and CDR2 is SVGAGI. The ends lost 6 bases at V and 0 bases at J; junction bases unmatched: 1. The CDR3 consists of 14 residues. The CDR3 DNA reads TGTGCCAGCAGGGACAGGACAACTAATGAAAAACTGTTTTTT. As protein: CASRDRTTNEKLFF.

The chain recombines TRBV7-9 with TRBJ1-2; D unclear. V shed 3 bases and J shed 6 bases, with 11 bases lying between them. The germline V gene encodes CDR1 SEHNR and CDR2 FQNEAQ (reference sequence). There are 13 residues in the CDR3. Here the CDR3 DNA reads TGTGCCAGCAGCTTCGGCAGTGAGGATGGCTACACCTTC. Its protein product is CASSFGSEDGYTF.

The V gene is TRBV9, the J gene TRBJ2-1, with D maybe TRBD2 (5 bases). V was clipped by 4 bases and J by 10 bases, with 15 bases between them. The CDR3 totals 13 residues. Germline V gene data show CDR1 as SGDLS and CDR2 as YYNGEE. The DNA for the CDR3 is TGTGCCAGCAGCCCCCCGAGGGAAAACGAGCAGTTCTTC. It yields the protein CASSPPRENEQFF. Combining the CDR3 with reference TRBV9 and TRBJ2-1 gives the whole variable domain DSGVTQTPKHLITATGQRVTLRCSPRSGDLSVYWYQQSLDQGLQFLIQYYNGEERAKGNILERFSAQQFPDLHSELNLSSLELGDSALYFCASSPPRENEQFFGPGTRLTVL.

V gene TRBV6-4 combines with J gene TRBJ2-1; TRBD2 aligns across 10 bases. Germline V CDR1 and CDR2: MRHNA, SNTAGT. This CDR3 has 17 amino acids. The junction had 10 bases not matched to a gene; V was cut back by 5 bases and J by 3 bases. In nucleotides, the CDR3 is TGTGCCAGCAGTCTTCGCGAGACTAGCGGGTTCTACAATGAGCAGTTCTTC. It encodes CASSLRETSGFYNEQFF.

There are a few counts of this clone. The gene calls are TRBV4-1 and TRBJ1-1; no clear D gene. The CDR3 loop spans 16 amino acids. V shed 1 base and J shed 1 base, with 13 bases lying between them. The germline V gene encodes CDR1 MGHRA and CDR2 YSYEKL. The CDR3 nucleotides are TGCGCCAGCAGCCAAGGCTTCGCTGGGCAGAACACTGAAGCTTTCTTT. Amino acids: CASSQGFAGQNTEAFF.

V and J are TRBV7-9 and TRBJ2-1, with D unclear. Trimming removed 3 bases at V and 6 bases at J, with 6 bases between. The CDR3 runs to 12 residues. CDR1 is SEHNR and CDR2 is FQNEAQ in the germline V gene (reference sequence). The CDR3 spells CASSFRVNEQFF. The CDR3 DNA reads TGTGCCAGCAGCTTTCGGGTCAATGAGCAGTTCTTC.

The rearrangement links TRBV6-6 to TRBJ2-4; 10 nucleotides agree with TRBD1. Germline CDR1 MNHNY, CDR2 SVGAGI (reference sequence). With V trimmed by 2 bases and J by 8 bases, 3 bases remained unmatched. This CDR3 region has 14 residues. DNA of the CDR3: TGTGCCAGCAGTTACCGGACAGGGGGGGACATTCAGTACTTC. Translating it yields CASSYRTGGDIQYF.

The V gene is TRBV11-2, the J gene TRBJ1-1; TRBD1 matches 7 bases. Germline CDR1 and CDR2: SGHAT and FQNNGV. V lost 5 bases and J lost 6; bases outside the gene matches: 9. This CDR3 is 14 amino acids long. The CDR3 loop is CASSLVPGGPEAFF. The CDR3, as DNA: TGTGCCAGCAGCCTAGTCCCAGGGGGGCCTGAAGCTTTCTTT.

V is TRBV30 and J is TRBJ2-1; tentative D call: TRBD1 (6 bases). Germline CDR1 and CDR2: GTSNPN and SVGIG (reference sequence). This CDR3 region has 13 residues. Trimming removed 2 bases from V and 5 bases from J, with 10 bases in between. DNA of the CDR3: TGTGCCTGGAGTACAGGGTGGAACAATGAGCAGTTCTTC. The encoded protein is CAWSTGWNNEQFF.

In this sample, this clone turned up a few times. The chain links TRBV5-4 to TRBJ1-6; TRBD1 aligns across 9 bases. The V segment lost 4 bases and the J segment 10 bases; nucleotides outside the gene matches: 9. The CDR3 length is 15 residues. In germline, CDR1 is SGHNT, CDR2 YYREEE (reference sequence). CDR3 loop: CASSVRDRVYSPLHF. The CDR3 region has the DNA TGTGCCAGCAGCGTACGGGACAGGGTGTACTCACCCCTCCACTTT.

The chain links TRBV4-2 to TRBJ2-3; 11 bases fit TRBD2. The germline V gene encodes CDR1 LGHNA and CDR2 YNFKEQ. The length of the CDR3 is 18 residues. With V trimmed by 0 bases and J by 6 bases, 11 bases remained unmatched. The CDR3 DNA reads TGTGCCAGCAGCCAAGAAGGGGATACTAGCGGGAGCGATGATACGCAGTATTTT. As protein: CASSQEGDTSGSDDTQYF.

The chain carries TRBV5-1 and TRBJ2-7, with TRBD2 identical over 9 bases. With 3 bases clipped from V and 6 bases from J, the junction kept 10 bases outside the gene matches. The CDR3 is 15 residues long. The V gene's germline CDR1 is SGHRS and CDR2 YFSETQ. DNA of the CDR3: TGCGCCAGCAGCTCCCCGGGACTAGCCGACTTCGAGCAGTACTTC. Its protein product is CASSSPGLADFEQYF.

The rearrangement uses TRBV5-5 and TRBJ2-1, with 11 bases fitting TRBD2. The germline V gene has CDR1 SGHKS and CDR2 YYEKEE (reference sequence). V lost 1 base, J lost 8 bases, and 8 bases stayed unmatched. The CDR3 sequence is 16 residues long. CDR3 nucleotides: TGTGCCAGCAGCTTGACTAGCGGGGGATCTGCCGATGAGCAGTTCTTC. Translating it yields CASSLTSGGSADEQFF.

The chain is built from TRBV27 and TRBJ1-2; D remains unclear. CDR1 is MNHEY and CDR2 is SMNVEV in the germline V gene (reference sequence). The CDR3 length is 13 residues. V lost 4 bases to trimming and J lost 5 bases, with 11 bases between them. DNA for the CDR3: TGTGCCAGCAGTTCTCTACCCACTTATGGCTACACCTTC. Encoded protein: CASSSLPTYGYTF.

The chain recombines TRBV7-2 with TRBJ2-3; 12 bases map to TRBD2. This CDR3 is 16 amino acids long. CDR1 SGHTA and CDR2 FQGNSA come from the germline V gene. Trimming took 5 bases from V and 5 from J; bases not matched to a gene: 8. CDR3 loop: CASSRLAGAELDTQYF. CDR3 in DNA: TGTGCCAGCAGCCGACTAGCGGGGGCAGAGCTAGATACGCAGTATTTT.

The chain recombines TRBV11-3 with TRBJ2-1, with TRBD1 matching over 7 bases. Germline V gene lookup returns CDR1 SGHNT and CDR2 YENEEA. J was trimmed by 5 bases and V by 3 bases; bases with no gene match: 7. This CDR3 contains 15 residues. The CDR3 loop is CASSFRGTLDNEQFF. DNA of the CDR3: TGTGCCAGCAGCTTCAGGGGGACCTTGGACAATGAGCAGTTCTTC.

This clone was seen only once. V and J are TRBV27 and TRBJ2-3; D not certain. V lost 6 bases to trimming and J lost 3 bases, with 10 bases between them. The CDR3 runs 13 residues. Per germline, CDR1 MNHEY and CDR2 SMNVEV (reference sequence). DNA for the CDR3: TGTGCCAGCAGACGGGTAGGAACAGATACGCAGTATTTT. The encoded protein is CASRRVGTDTQYF.

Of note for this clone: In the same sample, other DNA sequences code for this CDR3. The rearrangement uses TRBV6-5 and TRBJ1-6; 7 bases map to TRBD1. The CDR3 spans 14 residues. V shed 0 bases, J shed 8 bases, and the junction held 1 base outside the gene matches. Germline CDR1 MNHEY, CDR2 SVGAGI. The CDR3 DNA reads TGTGCCAGCAGTTACTCAGGGGGCGATTCACCCCTCCACTTT. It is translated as CASSYSGGDSPLHF.

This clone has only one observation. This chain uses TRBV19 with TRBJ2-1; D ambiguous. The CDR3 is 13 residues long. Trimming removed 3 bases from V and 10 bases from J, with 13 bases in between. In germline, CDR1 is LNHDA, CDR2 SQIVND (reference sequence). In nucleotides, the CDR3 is TGTGCCAGTAGTATCGGCGGTCCCGCGGAGCAGTTCTTC. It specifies CASSIGGPAEQFF.